This paragraph reports one T cell receptor (beta chain). TCRdb's copy holds only in-frame clones and misses some; the assay was immunoSEQ multiplex PCR. The sample lists some 200,000 clones; about 85% were seen once. Per germline, CDR1 GTSNPN and CDR2 SVGIG (reference sequence). The CDR3 runs to 15 residues. V shed 5 bases and J 0 bases; nucleotides not matched to a gene: 6. These data are taken from a study of blood T cell repertoires in COVID-19. Study overall: COVID-19 samples collected from the United States, Italy and Spain covered acute and convalescent phases.

The receptor's source is a woman between 18 and 29 years old who had recovered from COVID-19. The sample was peripheral blood. The chain is built from TRBV30 and TRBJ1-1; 10 nucleotides agree with TRBD1. The CDR3 bases are TGTGCCTGGCAGACAGGGGGCGGCTTGAACACTGAAGCTTTCTTT. It translates to CAWQTGGGLNTEAFF.